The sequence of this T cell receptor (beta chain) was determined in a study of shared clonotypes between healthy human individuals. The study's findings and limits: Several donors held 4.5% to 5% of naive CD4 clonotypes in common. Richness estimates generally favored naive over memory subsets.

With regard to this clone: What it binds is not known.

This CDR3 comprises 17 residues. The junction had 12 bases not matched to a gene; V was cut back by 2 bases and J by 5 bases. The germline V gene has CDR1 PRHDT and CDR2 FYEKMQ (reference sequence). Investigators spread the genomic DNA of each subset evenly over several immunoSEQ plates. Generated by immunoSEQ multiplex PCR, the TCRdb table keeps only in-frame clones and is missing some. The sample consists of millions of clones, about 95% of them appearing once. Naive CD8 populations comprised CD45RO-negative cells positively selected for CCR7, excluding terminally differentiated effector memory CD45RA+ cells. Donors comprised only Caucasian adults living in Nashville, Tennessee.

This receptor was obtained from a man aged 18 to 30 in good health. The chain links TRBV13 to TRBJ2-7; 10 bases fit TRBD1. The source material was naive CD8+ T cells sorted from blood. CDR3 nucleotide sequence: TGTGCCAGCAGCTTATTGCAGCCGGGACAGGGGACGCACGAGCAGTACTTC. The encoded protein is CASSLLQPGQGTHEQYF. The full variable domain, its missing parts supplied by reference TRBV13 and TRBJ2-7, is AAGVIQSPRHLIKEKRETATLKCYPIPRHDTVYWYQQGPGQDPQFLISFYEKMQSDKGSIPDRFSAQQFSDYHSELNMSSLELGDSALYFCASSLLQPGQGTHEQYFGPGTRLTVT.